These T cell receptor beta chains were read from a single sample in a study of T-cell reconstitution after alpha-beta-depleted transplantation in children. Each CDR3 protein is one row after TCRdb ran MiXCR on the PCR reads. The sample lists 550,000 to 800,000 distinct CDR3 sequences, less than 15% occurring once. The sample consisted of PBMCs, taken before TCRalphabeta/CD19-depleted stem cell transplant. These receptors all come from a girl between 2 and 10 years old with congenital amegakaryocytic thrombocytopenia, due to receive a stem cell transplant. Both conserved end residues are part of each CDR3. Fields, in order: clone size, V gene, D gene, J gene, CDR3 protein, CDR3 DNA. D genes are given only for firm matches. Not every row has a clone size; where given, it reads once, few, many or a size class.

clone_size: -; v_call: TRBV20-1; d_call: TRBD2; j_call: TRBJ2-7; cdr3_aa: CSARSSGGRYEQYF; cdr3_nt: TGCAGTGCTAGATCATCGGGAGGGCGGTACGAGCAGTACTTC
clone_size: -; v_call: TRBV10-3; d_call: TRBD2; j_call: TRBJ2-1; cdr3_aa: CAIQPGLDLNEQFF; cdr3_nt: TGTGCCATTCAGCCGGGACTAGACCTCAATGAGCAGTTCTTC
clone_size: -; v_call: TRBV4-1; d_call: TRBD1; j_call: TRBJ2-1; cdr3_aa: CASSQVFFGTGLNNEQFF; cdr3_nt: TGCGCCAGCAGCCAAGTGTTCTTCGGGACAGGGTTAAACAATGAGCAGTTCTTC
clone_size: -; v_call: TRBV12-5; d_call: -; j_call: TRBJ2-7; cdr3_aa: CASGQLDETGSF; cdr3_nt: TGTGCTAGTGGGCAACTTGACGAGACAGGCAGCTTC
clone_size: many; v_call: TRBV6-5; d_call: -; j_call: TRBJ2-2; cdr3_aa: CASKRSTGELFF; cdr3_nt: TGTGCCAGCAAGAGAAGTACCGGGGAGCTGTTTTTT
clone_size: -; v_call: TRBV12-3/TRBV12-4; d_call: -; j_call: TRBJ2-1; cdr3_aa: CASSSRRGGNEQFF; cdr3_nt: TGTGCCAGCAGTTCTCGTAGGGGTGGCAATGAGCAGTTCTTC
clone_size: once; v_call: TRBV7-9; d_call: TRBD1; j_call: TRBJ1-1; cdr3_aa: CVSGTIATGMVEAFF; cdr3_nt: TGTGTCAGCGGGACAATCGCGACAGGGATGGTTGAAGCTTTCTTT
clone_size: many; v_call: TRBV11-2; d_call: -; j_call: TRBJ2-3; cdr3_aa: CASSLERADTQYF; cdr3_nt: TGTGCCAGCAGCTTGGAAAGAGCAGATACGCAGTATTTT
clone_size: few; v_call: TRBV15; d_call: TRBD1; j_call: TRBJ2-5; cdr3_aa: CATSSEIIGTGKETQYF; cdr3_nt: TGTGCCACCAGCTCGGAAATTATCGGGACAGGGAAGGAGACCCAGTACTTC
clone_size: -; v_call: TRBV5-6; d_call: TRBD2; j_call: TRBJ2-5; cdr3_aa: CASSRTRTSVIRRGETQYF; cdr3_nt: TGTGCCAGCAGCCGGACCCGGACTAGCGTCATAAGACGCGGGGAGACCCAGTACTTC
clone_size: -; v_call: TRBV12-3/TRBV12-4; d_call: -; j_call: TRBJ1-3; cdr3_aa: CASSFGTSGNTIYF; cdr3_nt: TGTGCCAGCAGTTTTGGCACATCTGGAAACACCATATATTTT
clone_size: many; v_call: TRBV6-5; d_call: -; j_call: TRBJ1-2; cdr3_aa: CASSYGPVNHGRNGYTF; cdr3_nt: TGTGCCAGCAGTTATGGTCCGGTAAATCATGGGAGAAATGGCTACACCTTC
clone_size: many; v_call: TRBV29-1; d_call: TRBD2; j_call: TRBJ2-1; cdr3_aa: CSVGSALAAGTRSWYNEQFF; cdr3_nt: TGCAGCGTTGGGTCCGCTCTGGCTGCCGGGACTAGGTCTTGGTACAATGAGCAGTTCTTC
clone_size: few; v_call: TRBV18; d_call: -; j_call: TRBJ2-1; cdr3_aa: CASSPRSSSYNEQFF; cdr3_nt: TGTGCCAGCTCACCGCGGAGTAGCTCCTACAATGAGCAGTTCTTC
clone_size: few; v_call: TRBV7-2; d_call: -; j_call: TRBJ2-7; cdr3_aa: CASSAPGHPYEQYF; cdr3_nt: TGTGCCAGCAGCGCACCGGGACACCCCTACGAGCAGTACTTC
clone_size: few; v_call: TRBV5-1; d_call: -; j_call: TRBJ2-3; cdr3_aa: CASSLEDSSTDTQYF; cdr3_nt: TGCGCCAGCAGCTTGGAGGACTCTAGCACAGATACGCAGTATTTT
clone_size: -; v_call: TRBV15; d_call: -; j_call: TRBJ2-2; cdr3_aa: CATRATDYSTGELFF; cdr3_nt: TGTGCCACCAGAGCTACGGACTACTCCACCGGGGAGCTGTTTTTT
clone_size: -; v_call: TRBV4-1; d_call: TRBD2; j_call: TRBJ2-3; cdr3_aa: CASSQDEPTSVNTDTQYF; cdr3_nt: TGCGCCAGCAGCCAAGATGAGCCGACTAGCGTGAACACAGATACGCAGTATTTT
clone_size: many; v_call: TRBV5-1; d_call: -; j_call: TRBJ1-1; cdr3_aa: CASSLDGPLGFSEAFF; cdr3_nt: TGCGCCAGCAGCTTGGACGGACCGTTGGGTTTCTCTGAAGCTTTCTTT
clone_size: many; v_call: TRBV5-1; d_call: -; j_call: TRBJ2-3; cdr3_aa: CASSLSTDTQYF; cdr3_nt: TGTGCCAGCAGCCTGAGCACAGATACGCAGTATTTT
clone_size: few; v_call: TRBV7-9; d_call: -; j_call: TRBJ2-2; cdr3_aa: CASVPLDRGPGELFF; cdr3_nt: TGTGCCAGCGTTCCCCTGGACCGCGGGCCCGGGGAGCTGTTTTTT
clone_size: few; v_call: TRBV18; d_call: -; j_call: TRBJ2-1; cdr3_aa: CASSPRGSRNEQFF; cdr3_nt: TGTGCCAGCTCACCCCGGGGTAGCCGCAATGAGCAGTTCTTC
clone_size: -; v_call: TRBV19; d_call: -; j_call: TRBJ2-3; cdr3_aa: CASTRGVPTDTQYF; cdr3_nt: TGTGCCAGTACCCGAGGGGTGCCCACAGATACGCAGTATTTT
clone_size: many; v_call: TRBV4-1; d_call: TRBD2; j_call: TRBJ2-1; cdr3_aa: CASSLRTSGSIEQFF; cdr3_nt: TGCGCCAGCAGCCTCAGGACTAGCGGGAGTATCGAGCAGTTCTTC
clone_size: many; v_call: TRBV27; d_call: -; j_call: TRBJ2-1; cdr3_aa: CASSLSRGVGNEQFF; cdr3_nt: TGTGCCAGCAGTTTATCCCGGGGCGTGGGGAATGAGCAGTTCTTC
clone_size: many; v_call: TRBV6-1; d_call: -; j_call: TRBJ1-1; cdr3_aa: CASKETLQDTEAFF; cdr3_nt: TGTGCCAGCAAAGAGACCCTTCAGGACACTGAAGCTTTCTTT
clone_size: -; v_call: TRBV5-1; d_call: -; j_call: TRBJ1-2; cdr3_aa: CASTRDGGYGYTF; cdr3_nt: TGCGCCAGCACCCGGGACGGTGGGTATGGCTACACCTTC
clone_size: many; v_call: TRBV7-6; d_call: TRBD2; j_call: TRBJ2-3; cdr3_aa: CASSLAGTSGWYSQYF; cdr3_nt: TGTGCCAGCAGCCTTGCCGGGACTAGCGGGTGGTACTCGCAGTATTTT
clone_size: few; v_call: TRBV12-3/TRBV12-4; d_call: -; j_call: TRBJ1-1; cdr3_aa: CASSLLALEAIGSEAFF; cdr3_nt: TGTGCCAGCAGTTTACTTGCCCTCGAGGCCATTGGTTCTGAAGCTTTCTTT
clone_size: many; v_call: TRBV12-3/TRBV12-4; d_call: -; j_call: TRBJ1-2; cdr3_aa: CASRPRLREIGGYTF; cdr3_nt: TGTGCCAGCAGGCCTCGTCTCAGGGAAATTGGTGGCTACACCTTC
clone_size: -; v_call: TRBV20-1; d_call: TRBD2; j_call: TRBJ2-1; cdr3_aa: CSARDPGLAMVDEQFF; cdr3_nt: TGCAGTGCTAGAGATCCAGGACTAGCAATGGTGGATGAGCAGTTCTTC
clone_size: few; v_call: TRBV20-1; d_call: -; j_call: TRBJ2-3; cdr3_aa: CSAFWTGMDTQYF; cdr3_nt: TGCAGTGCTTTTTGGACGGGGATGGATACGCAGTATTTT
clone_size: many; v_call: TRBV20-1; d_call: TRBD2; j_call: TRBJ2-1; cdr3_aa: CSGSPAGYDYNEQFF; cdr3_nt: TGCAGTGGCTCGCCAGCGGGATACGACTACAATGAGCAGTTCTTC
clone_size: many; v_call: TRBV28; d_call: -; j_call: TRBJ2-7; cdr3_aa: CASRRLRDSYEQYF; cdr3_nt: TGTGCCAGCAGGCGGCTCCGGGACTCCTACGAGCAGTACTTC
clone_size: -; v_call: TRBV20-1; d_call: -; j_call: TRBJ2-1; cdr3_aa: CSAISPRQGGNEQFF; cdr3_nt: TGCAGTGCTATCAGTCCGCGGCAGGGCGGCAATGAGCAGTTCTTC
clone_size: many; v_call: TRBV29-1; d_call: -; j_call: TRBJ2-1; cdr3_aa: CSVEDHPRRTEQFF; cdr3_nt: TGCAGCGTTGAAGATCACCCTCGTCGGACTGAGCAGTTCTTC
clone_size: -; v_call: TRBV20-1; d_call: -; j_call: TRBJ2-1; cdr3_aa: CSANKYLEEQFF; cdr3_nt: TGCAGTGCTAATAAGTACCTGGAAGAGCAGTTCTTC
clone_size: few; v_call: TRBV27; d_call: TRBD1; j_call: TRBJ2-3; cdr3_aa: CASSIRDRGADTQYF; cdr3_nt: TGTGCCAGCAGTATCCGGGACAGGGGTGCCGATACGCAGTATTTT
clone_size: many; v_call: TRBV5-1; d_call: TRBD2; j_call: TRBJ2-7; cdr3_aa: CASSPRFLAGETSYEQYF; cdr3_nt: TGCGCCAGCAGCCCCCGGTTCCTAGCGGGAGAAACAAGCTACGAGCAGTACTTC
clone_size: -; v_call: TRBV7-2; d_call: TRBD2; j_call: TRBJ2-2; cdr3_aa: CASSLGGLAGAGELFF; cdr3_nt: TGTGCCAGCAGCTTAGGGGGTCTAGCGGGGGCCGGGGAGCTGTTTTTT
clone_size: -; v_call: TRBV3-1; d_call: -; j_call: TRBJ2-2; cdr3_aa: CASSQDGADTGELFF; cdr3_nt: TGTGCCAGCAGCCAAGATGGAGCGGACACCGGGGAGCTGTTTTTT
clone_size: -; v_call: TRBV18; d_call: -; j_call: TRBJ2-7; cdr3_aa: CASSGSQASSYEQYF; cdr3_nt: TGTGCCAGCTCGGGGAGCCAGGCGAGCTCCTACGAGCAGTACTTC
clone_size: -; v_call: TRBV20-1; d_call: TRBD1; j_call: TRBJ2-5; cdr3_aa: CSAPDRARETQYF; cdr3_nt: TGCAGTGCCCCGGACAGGGCACGAGAGACCCAGTACTTC
clone_size: -; v_call: TRBV18; d_call: TRBD1; j_call: TRBJ2-1; cdr3_aa: CASSPQGQGADEQFF; cdr3_nt: TGTGCCAGCTCACCACAGGGACAGGGGGCTGATGAGCAGTTCTTC
clone_size: few; v_call: TRBV7-9; d_call: -; j_call: TRBJ2-7; cdr3_aa: CASSLALGSHSYEQYF; cdr3_nt: TGTGCCAGCAGCTTAGCACTGGGGAGCCACTCCTACGAGCAGTACTTC
clone_size: few; v_call: TRBV20-1; d_call: -; j_call: TRBJ2-3; cdr3_aa: CSASGPSRTDTQYF; cdr3_nt: TGCAGTGCTTCCGGACCTTCGCGCACAGATACGCAGTATTTT
clone_size: few; v_call: TRBV29-1; d_call: TRBD2; j_call: TRBJ2-1; cdr3_aa: CSVGPRGSGGGNEQFF; cdr3_nt: TGCAGCGTTGGCCCCCGGGGTAGCGGGGGAGGGAATGAGCAGTTCTTC
clone_size: -; v_call: TRBV11-2; d_call: TRBD2; j_call: TRBJ2-1; cdr3_aa: CASSKLAGDLAHYNEQFF; cdr3_nt: TGTGCCAGCAGCAAGCTAGCGGGAGACCTTGCGCACTACAATGAGCAGTTCTTC
clone_size: -; v_call: TRBV5-1; d_call: TRBD1; j_call: TRBJ2-1; cdr3_aa: CASSLPIQGSGYNEQFF; cdr3_nt: TGCGCCAGCAGCTTACCCATACAGGGGTCTGGATACAATGAGCAGTTCTTC
clone_size: -; v_call: TRBV20-1; d_call: -; j_call: TRBJ2-5; cdr3_aa: CSARGPGLRETQYF; cdr3_nt: TGCAGTGCTAGAGGTCCGGGGTTGAGGGAGACCCAGTACTTC
clone_size: few; v_call: TRBV13; d_call: TRBD1; j_call: TRBJ1-5; cdr3_aa: CASSNPQGDPNQPQHF; cdr3_nt: TGTGCCAGCAGTAACCCGCAGGGGGATCCCAATCAGCCCCAGCATTTT
clone_size: -; v_call: TRBV12-3/TRBV12-4; d_call: -; j_call: TRBJ1-1; cdr3_aa: CASSFVVTSTEAFF; cdr3_nt: TGTGCCAGCAGTTTTGTTGTCACCTCCACTGAAGCTTTCTTT
clone_size: -; v_call: TRBV2; d_call: -; j_call: TRBJ1-5; cdr3_aa: CASSDGGDYQPQHF; cdr3_nt: TGTGCCAGCAGCGATGGCGGTGACTATCAGCCCCAGCATTTT
clone_size: -; v_call: TRBV20-1; d_call: -; j_call: TRBJ2-1; cdr3_aa: CSARFGRGLYNEQFF; cdr3_nt: TGCAGTGCTAGATTCGGGAGGGGGCTCTACAATGAGCAGTTCTTC
clone_size: many; v_call: TRBV5-1; d_call: -; j_call: TRBJ2-1; cdr3_aa: CASSLELGGNNEQFF; cdr3_nt: TGCGCCAGCAGCTTGGAGCTAGGGGGAAACAATGAGCAGTTCTTC